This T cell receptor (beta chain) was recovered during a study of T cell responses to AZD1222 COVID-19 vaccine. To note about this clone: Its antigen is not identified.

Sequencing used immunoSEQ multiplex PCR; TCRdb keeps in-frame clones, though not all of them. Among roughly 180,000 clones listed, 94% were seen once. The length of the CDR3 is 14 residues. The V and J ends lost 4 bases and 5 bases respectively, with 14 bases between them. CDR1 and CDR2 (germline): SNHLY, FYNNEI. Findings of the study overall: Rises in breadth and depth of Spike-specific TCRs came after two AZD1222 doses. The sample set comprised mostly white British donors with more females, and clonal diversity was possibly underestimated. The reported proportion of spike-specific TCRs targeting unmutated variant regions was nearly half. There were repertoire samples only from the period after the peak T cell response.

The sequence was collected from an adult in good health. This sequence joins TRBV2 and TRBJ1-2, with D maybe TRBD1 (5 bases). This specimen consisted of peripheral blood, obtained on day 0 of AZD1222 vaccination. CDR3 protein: CASSGRDGYYGYTF. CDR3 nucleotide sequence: TGTGCCAGCAGTGGCAGGGACGGATATTATGGCTACACCTTC.